Included here is one T cell receptor (beta chain) sequence, with context. This sample was included in a study of cytomegalovirus exposure and HLA in healthy donors. The PCR used 60 Vbeta and 13 Jbeta primers. Sequencing used immunoSEQ multiplex PCR; TCRdb keeps in-frame clones, though not all of them. The table includes about 130,000 clones, about 80% detected once. Between the trimmed V and J ends, which lost 4 bases and 2 bases, there was a span of 12 bases. CDR3 length equals 14 residues. Per the germline V gene, CDR1 is LNHDA and CDR2 is SQIVND (reference sequence). This chain links TRBV19 with TRBJ2-7; possibly TRBD2 for D (5 bases). This receptor was obtained from a man aged 30-40 years in good health and CMV-seropositive. The sequenced sample was PBMCs. CDR3 in amino acids: CASSKREWPYEQYF. The DNA of the CDR3 is TGTGCCAGTAGTAAGAGGGAATGGCCCTACGAGCAGTACTTC.